This TCR beta chain is drawn from a study of blood T cell repertoires in COVID-19. Study details: Samples representing acute and convalescent COVID-19 were sourced from the United States, Italy and Spain. T cells, B-cell-depleted T cells, or PBMCs supplied cDNA or gDNA.

This CDR3 is built from 15 residues. In germline, CDR1 is SGHRS, CDR2 YFSETQ. The V segment lost 7 bases and the J segment 5 bases; nucleotides outside the gene matches: 12. In the authors' methods: Estimation of nucleated cell counts was performed using reference gene primer amplification. TCRdb's copy holds only in-frame clones and misses some; the assay was immunoSEQ multiplex PCR. V and J calls and clone size come straight from that table; D and trimming were deduced from the DNA. The sample holds around 150,000 clones, around 87% seen once. The sequence came from a man aged 45 to 65 with active COVID-19. Input material: peripheral blood. The chain uses TRBV5-1 and TRBJ2-5, with 9 positions matching TRBD2. DNA of the CDR3: TGCGCCAGCGTGAGGTGGCGGGGGGGATTGGAGACCCAGTACTTC. Its protein is CASVRWRGGLETQYF.